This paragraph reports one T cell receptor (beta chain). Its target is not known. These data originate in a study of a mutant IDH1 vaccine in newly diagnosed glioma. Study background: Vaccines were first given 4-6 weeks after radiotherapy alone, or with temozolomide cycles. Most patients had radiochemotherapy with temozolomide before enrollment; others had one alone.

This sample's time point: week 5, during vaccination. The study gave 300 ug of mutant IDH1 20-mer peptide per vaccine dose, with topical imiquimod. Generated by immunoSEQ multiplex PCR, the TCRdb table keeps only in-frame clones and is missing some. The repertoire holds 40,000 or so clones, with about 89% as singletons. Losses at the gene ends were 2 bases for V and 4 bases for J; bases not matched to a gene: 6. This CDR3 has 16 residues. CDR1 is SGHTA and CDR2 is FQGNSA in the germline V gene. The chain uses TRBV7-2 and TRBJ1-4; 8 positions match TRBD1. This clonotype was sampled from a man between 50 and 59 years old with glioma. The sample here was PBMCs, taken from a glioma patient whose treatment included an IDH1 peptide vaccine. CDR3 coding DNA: TGTGCCAGCAGCTTAAGGACAGGGCCGTTTAATGAAAAACTGTTTTTT. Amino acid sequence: CASSLRTGPFNEKLFF.